This T cell receptor beta chain was captured in a study of identical twins. TCRdb redid the calling of the 5' RACE reads with MiXCR, one entry per CDR3 protein. The sample yields about 520,000 distinct CDR3 sequences, roughly 21% seen once. The V and J ends lost 6 bases and 4 bases respectively, with 15 bases between them. Germline V lookup: CDR1 MNHNS, CDR2 SASEGT. This CDR3 is built from 14 residues. The same data also went into a second study, on T cells expressing NK-cell markers. Per that paper: The leading position in the CD3+CD56-NKG2C+ fraction of a handful of donors also went to these clonotypes.

V is TRBV6-1 and J is TRBJ1-1, with D unresolved. The specimen sequenced was CD4+ T cells sorted from blood. The clonotype comes from a woman between 18 and 30 years old in good health. DNA for the CDR3: TGTGCCAGCAGCCAACTGGTCAAGAGCACTGAAGCTTTCTTT. Amino acid sequence: CASSQLVKSTEAFF.